This T cell receptor beta chain was retrieved from a study of OX40 agonist ivuxolimab in advanced cancers. Study summary: Patients took ivuxolimab, an agonistic anti-OX40 (CD134) antibody. Subjects had a mean age of roughly 60 years, with a range of 23 to 79; more than 70% were male. Overall study results and limits: Clonal expansion from baseline to week 6 occurred in both CD4+ and CD8+ T cells. Expanded clones belonging to CD8+ T cells outnumbered, on average, those of CD4+.

Concerning this clone: Antigen unknown.

Libraries were prepared by immunoSEQ multiplex PCR; TCRdb keeps only in-frame clonotypes and omits some of them. The data hold around 15,000 clones, with approximately 92% observed a single time. The CDR3 contains 15 residues. Germline CDR1 and CDR2: PRHDT and FYEKMQ (reference sequence). Trimming cost V 4 bases and J 2 bases, with 13 bases left between them. This sample comprised CD4+ or CD8+ T cells sorted from blood, obtained in a trial of the OX40 agonist ivuxolimab. The chain links TRBV13 to TRBJ2-3; possibly TRBD1 or TRBD2 for D (5 bases each). The TCR was taken from an adult with an advanced solid tumor such as melanoma, head and neck, liver or kidney cancer. In nucleotides, the CDR3 is TGTGCCAGCAGCTCTAGGGGTAGCGTCACAGATACGCAGTATTTT. As protein: CASSSRGSVTDTQYF. Using reference TRBV13 and TRBJ2-3 for the parts outside the CDR3, the full variable domain is AAGVIQSPRHLIKEKRETATLKCYPIPRHDTVYWYQQGPGQDPQFLISFYEKMQSDKGSIPDRFSAQQFSDYHSELNMSSLELGDSALYFCASSSRGSVTDTQYFGPGTRLTVL.